This T cell receptor (beta chain) appears in the sequencing data of a study of PD-1 blockade in classical Hodgkin lymphoma. Stated time point: cycle 4 day 1 (C4D1), after around six weeks of nivolumab. Brentuximab vedotin exposure varied, and every patient relapsed after autologous stem cell transplantation. Complete response, partial response or progressive disease constituted the best responses recorded. Losses at the gene ends were 0 bases for V and 3 bases for J; bases not matched to a gene: 5. CDR1 is LGHNA and CDR2 is YNFKEQ in the germline V gene. The CDR3 contains 16 residues. Produced via immunoSEQ multiplex PCR; TCRdb's table is partial and in-frame only. The table lists fewer than 95,000 clones, 83% of them singletons. Concerning this clone itself: Antigen specificity is unknown.

Findings of the study overall: Patients were excluded if nivolumab began under 1 year after ASCT (the autologous transplant). Diversity similar to that of newly diagnosed patients was seen at baseline in complete responders.

This TCR derives from a human donor with classical Hodgkin lymphoma. The starting material was peripheral blood mononuclear cells (PBMCs), obtained before the fourth cycle of nivolumab. The chain carries TRBV4-2 and TRBJ2-1, with TRBD2 identical over 7 bases. In DNA, the CDR3 is TGTGCCAGCAGCCAAGAGGAGCGGGATGGCTACAATGAGCAGTTCTTC. Its protein product is CASSQEERDGYNEQFF.